This TCR beta chain is drawn from a study of T-cell reconstitution after alpha-beta-depleted transplantation in children. Unique molecular identifiers were used to barcode this TCRbeta library. TCRdb independently ran MiXCR on the PCR reads; one entry per CDR3 protein. The data show 25,000 to 30,000 distinct CDR3 sequences, under 8% seen once. This clonotype was observed at least ten times. Antigen specificity is unknown. Notes on the study in general: Roughly two months post-transplant, alpha-beta T cells reportedly originated from several hundred graft clones that had expanded. Some patients' high day-60 TCRbeta diversity was traced to surviving recipient T cells and thymic progenitors.

The V end was cut by 2 bases, the J end by 4 bases, with 14 bases between. This CDR3 comprises 16 residues. CDR1 and CDR2 from the germline V gene are SGHTA and FQGNSA. The chain has TRBV7-2 and TRBJ1-4, with D uncertain. The sequence derives from a male patient between 10 and 17 years old who had a stem cell transplant for acute myeloid leukemia, so the T cells may come from the graft donor. The sample in question was PBMCs, mostly from graft donor cells, obtained 180 days after TCRalphabeta/CD19-depleted stem cell transplant. In DNA, the CDR3 is TGTGCCAGCAGCTTATTCTACTCAGGCCTTAATGAAAAACTGTTTTTT. This gives the protein CASSLFYSGLNEKLFF.